This paragraph reports one T cell receptor (beta chain). Its antigen remains unknown. This sample was taken from a study of shared clonotypes between healthy human individuals. With V trimmed by 1 base and J by 7 bases, 6 bases remained unmatched. Germline loops: CDR1 SGHAT, CDR2 FQNNGV. The CDR3 totals 15 residues. Study conclusions and caveats: Clonotype sharing among donors was expected to depend on sequencing depth. Tissues were not sampled, only blood, and their repertoires likely differ. With few donors, the genetic and exposure-history diversity represented was limited.

Here immunoSEQ multiplex PCR was the method, and the copy in TCRdb shows in-frame clones only, minus some. This table holds 1,500,000 or so clones, approximately 98.5% found once. In the CD4+ fraction, cells were divided into CD45RA+ naive and CD45RA-negative memory subsets. Sequencing input: naive CD4+ T cells sorted from blood. Subset given: CD45RA+ positively selected. V gene TRBV11-2 combines with J gene TRBJ2-4, with TRBD1 matching 8 bases. This receptor was identified in a man aged 25-45 years in good health. CDR3 region: CASSLVQGERNIQYF. CDR3 sequence (DNA): TGTGCCAGCAGCTTAGTACAGGGGGAGCGTAACATTCAGTACTTC.